These 16 T cell receptor beta chains were sequenced from one sample in a study of regulatory T cells in long-lasting Graves disease. The time point was: newly diagnosed GD, antithyroid drugs for less than 3 months. Making the TCR library involved RNA that had been extracted from PBMCs. Relying on iRepertoire HTBI primers and Arm-PCR of CDR3 regions, the team built TCR beta libraries. From the multiplex PCR reads, TCRdb called clonotypes with MiXCR, one entry per CDR3 protein. Of 500,000 or so distinct CDR3 sequences in the sample, under 20% were seen once. The same data also contributed to another study, on T cells in Graves' hyperthyroidism and ophthalmopathy.

Specimen: peripheral blood mononuclear cells (PBMCs), collected at new diagnosis, from a patient treated with antithyroid drugs. These TCRs come from a man between 40 and 49 years old with Graves disease.

This clonotype was observed once. This sequence may be a read error, since a much larger clone differs from it by one base. This sequence joins TRBV20-1 and TRBJ2-2; maybe TRBD2 (6 bases). Per the germline V gene, CDR1 is DFQATT and CDR2 is SNEGSKA (reference sequence). The CDR3 contains 16 residues. The CDR3 reads CSASFSRAANTGGLFF. DNA of the CDR3: TGCAGTGCTAGTTTCTCCCGGGCGGCGAACACCGGGGGGCTGTTTTTT.

Many counts were recorded for this clonotype. J is TRBJ2-6 and V is TRBV20-1; the D gene is possibly TRBD1 (5 bases). CDR1 DFQATT and CDR2 SNEGSKA come from the germline V gene (reference sequence). Trimming stripped 0 bases from V and 3 bases from J, with 18 bases between. This CDR3 has 18 amino acids. CDR3 region: CSARDLRAGKGGANVLTF. The DNA of the CDR3 is TGCAGTGCTAGAGATCTTCGGGCAGGGAAGGGTGGGGCCAACGTCCTGACTTTC.

Ten or more counts support this clonotype. The CDR3 bases are TGCAGTGCTATCCGGGACAGACGTAATCAGCCCCAGCATTTT. Its translation: CSAIRDRRNQPQHF. The chain is built from TRBV20-1 and TRBJ1-5, with TRBD1 matching over 7 bases. This CDR3 comprises 14 residues. V was pared by 4 bases and J by 4 bases, with 7 bases of the junction left unmatched. Per germline, CDR1 DFQATT and CDR2 SNEGSKA (reference sequence).

The sample holds many counts of this clonotype. This rearrangement joins TRBV27 to TRBJ2-7, with TRBD2 as a possible D gene (5 bases). The ends were cut back, 2 bases at V and 3 bases at J, with 17 bases in the middle. The CDR3 totals 16 residues. Germline V lookup: CDR1 MNHEY, CDR2 SMNVEV (reference sequence). Written as DNA, the CDR3 is TGTGCCAGCAGTTTAGGAGGCCTCACCCCATTCTACGAGCAGTACTTC. Protein sequence: CASSLGGLTPFYEQYF.

This clonotype was seen many times. The V call is TRBV7-9, the J call TRBJ2-1, with D tentatively TRBD2 (6 bases). This CDR3 spans 16 amino acids. Germline V lookup: CDR1 SEHNR, CDR2 FQNEAQ (reference sequence). Trimming took 5 bases from V and 6 from J, leaving 20 bases between them. For the CDR3, the DNA is TGTGCCAGCAGCCCTCGAGGGGACTCCCTTTCCAATGAGCAGTTCTTC. Encoded protein: CASSPRGDSLSNEQFF.

This clonotype was counted only a few times. The chain joins TRBV20-1 to TRBJ2-3; TRBD2 matches 9 bases. Germline assignment: CDR1 DFQATT and CDR2 SNEGSKA (reference sequence). The V gene end was trimmed by 5 bases and the J gene end by 4 bases; junction bases not matched to a gene: 7. This CDR3 spans 14 amino acids. This CDR3 reads CSALVAGAPDTQYF. The CDR3 region has the DNA TGCAGTGCTCTTGTAGCGGGAGCCCCAGATACGCAGTATTTT.

This clonotype was found many times. This chain connects TRBV2 to TRBJ2-7, with D possibly TRBD2 on 7 matching bases. In germline, CDR1 is SNHLY, CDR2 FYNNEI. V gave up 4 bases and J gave up 4 bases, with 17 bases separating them. This CDR3 is built from 15 residues. The CDR3 sequence is CASSVFPRGAYEQYF. The CDR3 DNA sequence: TGTGCCAGCAGTGTATTCCCCCGGGGGGCTTACGAGCAGTACTTC.

This clonotype came up many times. V is TRBV7-8 and J is TRBJ2-1; possibly TRBD2 for D (7 bases). Trimming shortened V by 0 bases and J by 4 bases, and 10 bases separated the two germline ends. The germline gives CDR1 SGHVS, CDR2 FQNEAQ. The CDR3 is 15 residues long. The CDR3 coding sequence is TGTGCCAGCAGCTTAGCCAAGGGGGGGTACAATGAGCAGTTCTTC. Translating gives CASSLAKGGYNEQFF.

In this sample, this clonotype turned up many times. The V call is TRBV7-2, the J call TRBJ1-1, with unresolved D. CDR1 is SGHTA and CDR2 is FQGNSA in the germline V gene. This CDR3 has 14 amino acids. V shed 1 base and J shed 6 bases, with 12 bases lying between them. CDR3 loop: CASSLDVVVSEAFF. The CDR3 DNA reads TGTGCCAGCAGCTTAGACGTGGTGGTCTCTGAAGCTTTCTTT.

This clonotype was recorded many times. V usage is TRBV5-1 and J usage is TRBJ2-7; D ambiguous. Germline V gene lookup returns CDR1 SGHRS and CDR2 YFSETQ. The CDR3 covers 14 residues. With 0 bases removed from V and 3 bases from J, the gap between germline ends came to 10 bases. CDR3 protein: CASSLAEGVYEQYF. DNA for the CDR3: TGCGCCAGCAGCTTGGCCGAAGGCGTCTACGAGCAGTACTTC.

This clonotype was counted a few times. The chain joins TRBV19 to TRBJ2-7; D unresolved. Looked up from germline, CDR1 is LNHDA and CDR2 is SQIVND (reference sequence). The CDR3 sequence is 11 residues long. V dropped 5 bases and J dropped 6 bases, with 8 bases sitting between them. CDR3 protein: CASSGWGEQYF. DNA of the CDR3: TGTGCCAGTAGTGGATGGGGCGAGCAGTACTTC.

In its sample, this clonotype was seen many times. The V and J genes are TRBV24-1 and TRBJ2-7; D might be TRBD1 (6 bases). The CDR3 is 17 amino acids. Germline CDR1 and CDR2: KGHDR and SFDVKD. V shed 9 bases and J shed 3 bases, with 26 bases lying between them. The DNA of the CDR3 is TGTGCCACCTTTGGGGGCCGACCGGGGAGCCCCGACTACGAGCAGTACTTC. Its protein product is CATFGGRPGSPDYEQYF.

The sample holds many counts of this clonotype. The V and J genes are TRBV7-2 and TRBJ2-7; tentative D call: TRBD2 (6 bases). The ends were cut back, 0 bases at V and 0 bases at J, with 9 bases in the middle. The V gene's germline CDR1 is SGHTA and CDR2 FQGNSA. CDR3 length: 15 amino acids. CDR3 DNA: TGTGCCAGCAGCTTAGCGGGGACTCACTCCTACGAGCAGTACTTC. It encodes CASSLAGTHSYEQYF.

This clonotype was observed many times. J is TRBJ2-7 and V is TRBV28, with 12 bases matching TRBD1. Germline trimming cut 2 bases from V and 5 bases from J; bases unmatched to any gene: 4. The CDR3 covers 15 residues. Germline values: CDR1 MDHEN, CDR2 SYDVKM. For the CDR3, the DNA is TGTGCCAGCAGTTTAGTTGGGACAGGGGGCCACGAGCAGTACTTC. Its protein is CASSLVGTGGHEQYF.

Only a few counts were recorded for this clonotype. The rearrangement joins TRBV30 to TRBJ2-2; weak D call: TRBD1 (5 bases). Germline CDR1 and CDR2: GTSNPN and SVGIG (reference sequence). V lost 4 bases and J 2 bases, leaving 11 bases between the germline ends. CDR3 length equals 14 residues. The CDR3 nucleotides read TGTGCCTGGACCAGGGCGTCCAACACCGGGGAGCTGTTTTTT. As protein: CAWTRASNTGELFF.

This rearrangement joins TRBV12-3 or TRBV12-4 to TRBJ2-7, with 7 nucleotides matching TRBD1. With 10 bases clipped from V and 6 bases from J, the junction kept 9 bases outside the gene matches. This CDR3 has 12 amino acids. The CDR3 protein is CATLDRVGEQYF. The CDR3 coding sequence is TGTGCCACATTAGACAGGGTCGGCGAGCAGTACTTC.